Listed below are T cell receptor beta chains from one sample, sequenced in a study of tumor-infiltrating lymphocytes in primary liver carcinoma. TCRdb reprocessed the multiplex PCR reads with MiXCR, giving one entry per CDR3 protein. In the table there are just over 30,000 distinct CDR3 sequences, roughly 70% of which are singletons. Sequenced input: liver tumor tissue from sampling region 3. The source of these receptors is a young woman with primary liver carcinoma and hepatitis B virus infection. The CDR3 runs from the conserved cysteine through the conserved F or W. The order of the fields is clone size, J gene, V gene, CDR3 protein. Size is stated for part of the rows, as once, few or many counts, or as a class when the clone is expanded.

clone size: -
J gene: TRBJ2-2
V gene: TRBV6-1
CDR3 protein: CAGSETLPGGAANTGELFF

clone size: -
J gene: TRBJ2-1
V gene: TRBV11-3
CDR3 protein: CASSSRGARTMGNELFF

clone size: -
J gene: TRBJ2-5
V gene: TRBV5-5
CDR3 protein: CVSSFGLMNQEIQYF

clone size: -
J gene: TRBJ1-1
V gene: TRBV5-1
CDR3 protein: CASSAGTGRRNTEAFF

clone size: -
J gene: TRBJ2-5
V gene: TRBV28
CDR3 protein: CTSSAIGGWETQYF

clone size: -
J gene: TRBJ2-7
V gene: TRBV5-1
CDR3 protein: CASSCDRGYEQYF

clone size: -
J gene: TRBJ2-1
V gene: TRBV12-5
CDR3 protein: CTSGIGTTPMDEQFF

clone size: -
J gene: TRBJ2-3
V gene: TRBV4-3
CDR3 protein: CASSQSVWLGNPEDTQYF

clone size: -
J gene: TRBJ2-7
V gene: TRBV7-9
CDR3 protein: CASSPRQVTRYYEQYF

clone size: -
J gene: TRBJ2-5
V gene: TRBV6-5
CDR3 protein: CARSTDRGLTQHF

clone size: -
J gene: TRBJ1-5
V gene: TRBV11-2
CDR3 protein: CASSLNFGTSNELQHF

clone size: -
J gene: TRBJ2-5
V gene: TRBV11-2
CDR3 protein: CASSTRAGGAKETQYF

clone size: -
J gene: TRBJ2-5
V gene: TRBV12-3/TRBV12-4
CDR3 protein: CASSTSPGNEETQYF

clone size: -
J gene: TRBJ2-2
V gene: TRBV6-5
CDR3 protein: CASRQGRSGGLFF

clone size: -
J gene: TRBJ1-4
V gene: TRBV11-2
CDR3 protein: CASSAWGGKLFF

clone size: -
J gene: TRBJ2-1
V gene: TRBV29-1
CDR3 protein: CSAPRDGGNEQFF

clone size: -
J gene: TRBJ2-6
V gene: TRBV6-2/TRBV6-3
CDR3 protein: CASNYGGLVANVLTF

clone size: -
J gene: TRBJ2-5
V gene: TRBV12-3/TRBV12-4
CDR3 protein: CASSTYPGIKETHYF

clone size: -
J gene: TRBJ1-6
V gene: TRBV5-5
CDR3 protein: CASSMDVCNSSLHF

clone size: -
J gene: TRBJ2-1
V gene: TRBV11-2
CDR3 protein: CASRGGGTTSHNEQFF

clone size: -
J gene: TRBJ2-5
V gene: TRBV11-2
CDR3 protein: CASSIRTGTSLETQYF

clone size: -
J gene: TRBJ2-1
V gene: TRBV10-3
CDR3 protein: CVISSTATRGEQFF

clone size: -
J gene: TRBJ2-7
V gene: TRBV11-2
CDR3 protein: CANSLVDGLGEQYF

clone size: -
J gene: TRBJ2-5
V gene: TRBV11-2
CDR3 protein: CPSNLGLPGQGWETQYF

clone size: -
J gene: TRBJ2-5
V gene: TRBV11-2
CDR3 protein: CPSSLGMASQETQYF

clone size: many
J gene: TRBJ2-2
V gene: TRBV11-2
CDR3 protein: CASSLEPGAHGELFF

clone size: -
J gene: TRBJ2-3
V gene: TRBV7-8
CDR3 protein: CASGLGGVSTQNF

clone size: -
J gene: TRBJ2-1
V gene: TRBV6-5
CDR3 protein: CASRLPDFHNEQFF

clone size: -
J gene: TRBJ1-2
V gene: TRBV6-5
CDR3 protein: CASSSDGLHGYAF

clone size: -
J gene: TRBJ2-1
V gene: TRBV4-1
CDR3 protein: CASSQGTISGRVYNEQFF

clone size: few
J gene: TRBJ2-2
V gene: TRBV6-1
CDR3 protein: CASSEGDLYTGELFF

clone size: few
J gene: TRBJ2-5
V gene: TRBV29-1
CDR3 protein: CSVLPLVISQETQYF

clone size: once
J gene: TRBJ2-2
V gene: TRBV28
CDR3 protein: CASSLSSGELFF